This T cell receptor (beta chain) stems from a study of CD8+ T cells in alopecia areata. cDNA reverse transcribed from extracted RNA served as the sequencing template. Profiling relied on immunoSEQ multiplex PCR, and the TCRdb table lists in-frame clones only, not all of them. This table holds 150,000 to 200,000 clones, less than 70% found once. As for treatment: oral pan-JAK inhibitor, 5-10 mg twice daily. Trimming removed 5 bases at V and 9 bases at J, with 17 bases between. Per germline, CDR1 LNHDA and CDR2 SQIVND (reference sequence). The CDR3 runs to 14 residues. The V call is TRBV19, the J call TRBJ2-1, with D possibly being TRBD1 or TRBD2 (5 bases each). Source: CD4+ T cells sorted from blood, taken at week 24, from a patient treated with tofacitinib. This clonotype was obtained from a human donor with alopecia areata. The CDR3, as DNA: TGTGCCAGTAGTTCGCCGGGACGTTGGGGTGAGCAGTTCTTC. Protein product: CASSSPGRWGEQFF.